These T cell receptor beta chains were read from a single sample in a study of blood T cell repertoires in COVID-19. Sequenced by immunoSEQ multiplex PCR; TCRdb stores in-frame clones only, minus some. The table lists 70,000 to 90,000 clones, about 84% of them singletons. The sample taken for sequencing was peripheral blood. These receptor sequences come from a man aged 50-59 years with active COVID-19. CDR3s include the opening cysteine and the closing phenylalanine or tryptophan. A D gene is named only where the DNA matches it firmly. Size values are once, few and many counts, or a class for expanded clones, and some rows have none.

v_gene: TRBV19
d_gene: NA
len: 17
abundance: NA
j_gene: TRBJ2-2
CDR3aa: CASLSLGRGRSTGELFF
CDR3nt: TGTGCCAGCCTTAGCCTTGGTAGGGGAAGAAGCACCGGGGAGCTGTTTTTT

v_gene: TRBV10-1
d_gene: TRBD2
len: 14
abundance: NA
j_gene: TRBJ2-3
CDR3aa: CASRGLAGGPCKYF
CDR3nt: TGCGCCAGCAGAGGACTAGCGGGAGGGCCTTGTAAGTATTTT

v_gene: TRBV9
d_gene: TRBD2
len: 16
abundance: NA
j_gene: TRBJ2-2
CDR3aa: CASSTGLAGNTGELFF
CDR3nt: TGTGCCAGCAGCACCGGACTAGCGGGGAACACCGGGGAGCTGTTTTTT

v_gene: TRBV6-2/TRBV6-3
d_gene: NA
len: 11
abundance: NA
j_gene: TRBJ2-1
CDR3aa: CASSNSVEQFF
CDR3nt: TGTGCCAGCAGCAATAGCGTTGAGCAGTTCTTC

v_gene: TRBV15
d_gene: TRBD1
len: 16
abundance: NA
j_gene: TRBJ2-5
CDR3aa: CATSRDHGQGGVTQYF
CDR3nt: TGTGCCACCAGCAGAGATCACGGACAGGGTGGGGTGACCCAGTACTTC

v_gene: TRBV7-8
d_gene: TRBD1
len: 14
abundance: NA
j_gene: TRBJ2-2
CDR3aa: CASSNRGDTGELFF
CDR3nt: TGTGCCAGCAGTAACAGGGGGGACACCGGGGAGCTGTTTTTT

v_gene: TRBV30
d_gene: TRBD1
len: 15
abundance: NA
j_gene: TRBJ2-2
CDR3aa: CAWRVTGAMTGELFF
CDR3nt: TGTGCCTGGAGGGTAACAGGGGCGATGACCGGGGAGCTGTTTTTT

v_gene: TRBV27
d_gene: TRBD1
len: 17
abundance: NA
j_gene: TRBJ2-2
CDR3aa: CASSLSRDSANTGELFF
CDR3nt: TGTGCCAGCAGTTTATCCCGGGACAGCGCGAACACCGGGGAGCTGTTTTTT

v_gene: TRBV5-1
d_gene: TRBD2
len: 16
abundance: NA
j_gene: TRBJ2-1
CDR3aa: CASSSLPSGRVNEQFF
CDR3nt: TGCGCCAGCAGCTCCCTCCCTAGCGGGAGGGTTAACGAGCAGTTCTTC

v_gene: TRBV5-1
d_gene: NA
len: 16
abundance: once
j_gene: TRBJ1-6
CDR3aa: CASSLFGGRANSPLHF
CDR3nt: TGCGCCAGCAGCTTGTTTGGCGGCAGGGCGAATTCACCCCTCCACTTT

v_gene: TRBV21-1
d_gene: NA
len: 15
abundance: NA
j_gene: TRBJ1-1
CDR3aa: CASAPPQGAPTEAFF
CDR3nt: TGTGCCAGTGCCCCTCCACAGGGGGCGCCCACTGAAGCTTTCTTT

v_gene: TRBV6-5
d_gene: TRBD1
len: 16
abundance: NA
j_gene: TRBJ1-1
CDR3aa: CASSYRGRFLDTEAFF
CDR3nt: TGTGCCAGCAGTTACAGGGGGCGCTTCTTGGACACTGAAGCTTTCTTT